The rows below give T cell receptor beta chains drawn from one sample of a study of PD-L1 blockade in urothelial cancer. Some clones are missing from TCRdb's copy, which holds only in-frame ones; the method was immunoSEQ multiplex PCR. Of under 95,000 clones listed, 84% are singletons. The sample was PBMCs, taken around atezolizumab (anti-PD-L1) treatment. These receptors all stem from a woman aged 65 to 85 with urothelial cancer. Each CDR3 is given with its conserved first and last residue. A D gene is named only where the DNA matches it firmly. Rows give clone size only sometimes, using once, few, many, or a class for an expanded clone.

CASNRDKTHEQYF	TGTGCCAGCAATCGGGACAAAACCCACGAGCAGTACTTC	-	TRBJ2-7	13	-	TRBV2
CAWSGAGGEQFF	TGTGCCTGGAGTGGGGCTGGTGGTGAGCAGTTCTTC	-	TRBJ2-1	12	-	TRBV30
CASLTGGSTDTQYF	TGTGCCAGCCTTACAGGGGGTAGCACAGATACGCAGTATTTT	TRBD1	TRBJ2-3	14	-	TRBV2
CASSLTPTAGANVLTF	TGCGCCAGCAGCTTGACTCCTACAGCCGGGGCCAACGTCCTGACTTTC	-	TRBJ2-6	16	-	TRBV5-1
CASSDLRQGSVGNTIYF	TGTGCCAGCAGTGATTTGCGACAGGGTTCGGTTGGAAACACCATATATTTT	TRBD1	TRBJ1-3	17	-	TRBV25-1
CASSLGTGLHNEKLFF	TGTGCCAGCAGCTTGGGGACAGGGCTACATAATGAAAAACTGTTTTTT	TRBD1	TRBJ1-4	16	-	TRBV5-5
CASSLGQAHQPQHF	TGTGCCAGCAGTTTGGGGCAGGCGCATCAGCCCCAGCATTTT	-	TRBJ1-5	14	-	TRBV6-5
CASSQREGGGAFF	TGTGCCAGCAGCCAACGCGAGGGGGGAGGGGCTTTCTTT	-	TRBJ1-1	13	-	TRBV14
CSVPGHTTGELFF	TGCAGCGTTCCGGGACATACGACCGGGGAGCTGTTTTTT	-	TRBJ2-2	13	-	TRBV29-1
CASSQAGADTQYF	TGCGCCAGCAGTCAAGCGGGAGCAGATACGCAGTATTTT	TRBD2	TRBJ2-3	13	-	TRBV10-1
CASSLGTGNTEAFF	TGTGCCAGCAGCTTAGGGACAGGGAACACTGAAGCTTTCTTT	TRBD1	TRBJ1-1	14	few	TRBV7-9
CASNRGKGGYTF	TGTGCCAGCAACAGGGGGAAAGGTGGCTACACCTTC	-	TRBJ1-2	12	-	TRBV21-1
CASSERTGFTETQYF	TGTGCCAGCAGCGAACGGACAGGGTTTACGGAGACCCAGTACTTC	TRBD1	TRBJ2-5	15	-	TRBV9
CASSLQDRVGNSPLHF	TGCGCCAGCAGCTTACAGGACAGGGTGGGCAATTCACCCCTCCACTTT	TRBD1	TRBJ1-6	16	-	TRBV5-1
CASSLVRGTADYEQYF	TGCGCCAGCAGCTTGGTCCGCGGGACAGCTGACTACGAGCAGTACTTC	-	TRBJ2-7	16	-	TRBV5-1
CAWSRTSGRQETQYF	TGTGCCTGGAGCCGGACTAGCGGGAGACAAGAGACCCAGTACTTC	TRBD2	TRBJ2-5	15	-	TRBV30
CASSPAGLSNTGELFF	TGTGCCAGCAGCCCTGCGGGGCTGTCGAACACCGGGGAGCTGTTTTTT	-	TRBJ2-2	16	few	TRBV7-8
CASTLIQGGSYRQYF	TGTGCCAGCACTCTAATACAGGGCGGGAGCTATCGGCAGTACTTC	-	TRBJ2-7	15	-	TRBV27
CASSSVFTTELVDEQYF	TGTGCCAGCAGTTCTGTATTTACGACGGAGTTGGTGGACGAGCAGTACTTC	-	TRBJ2-7	17	-	TRBV27
CASSLGQGNYNSPLHF	TGTGCCAGCAGCTTAGGACAGGGAAACTATAATTCACCCCTCCACTTT	TRBD1	TRBJ1-6	16	-	TRBV7-8